This T cell receptor (beta chain) was recorded in a study of T-cell reconstitution after alpha-beta-depleted transplantation in children. The library targeted TCRbeta and was prepared with unique molecular identifiers. Each CDR3 protein gets one entry after TCRdb re-called the PCR reads with MiXCR. There are around 250,000 distinct CDR3 sequences in the sample; 8.2% occur only once, and nearly 6.5% lies in the top ten. In its sample, this clonotype was seen many times. The antigen remains undetermined. Study-level findings and limits: At around two months after transplant, the alpha-beta T cells were reportedly derived from several hundred expanded clones that came from non-depleted graft cells. After transplant, high TCRbeta diversity at day 60 in some patients arose from surviving recipient T cells and thymic progenitors. Fresh T-cell production supplied most of the T-cell counts and diversity seen one year after transplant.

CDR1 is SGHAT and CDR2 is FQNNGV in the germline V gene. The CDR3 loop spans 15 amino acids. V gave up 4 bases and J gave up 5 bases; unmatched junction bases: 9. The rearrangement links TRBV11-2 to TRBJ2-3; 7 bases fit TRBD2. The sample here was PBMCs, mostly from graft donor cells, taken 180 days after TCRalphabeta/CD19-depleted stem cell transplant. This clonotype originated in a male patient younger than 18 who had a stem cell transplant for acute lymphoblastic leukemia, so the T cells may come from the graft donor. The CDR3 DNA reads as TGTGCCAGCAGCTCGACGGGAGGTCGTATAGATACGCAGTATTTT. It yields the protein CASSSTGGRIDTQYF.